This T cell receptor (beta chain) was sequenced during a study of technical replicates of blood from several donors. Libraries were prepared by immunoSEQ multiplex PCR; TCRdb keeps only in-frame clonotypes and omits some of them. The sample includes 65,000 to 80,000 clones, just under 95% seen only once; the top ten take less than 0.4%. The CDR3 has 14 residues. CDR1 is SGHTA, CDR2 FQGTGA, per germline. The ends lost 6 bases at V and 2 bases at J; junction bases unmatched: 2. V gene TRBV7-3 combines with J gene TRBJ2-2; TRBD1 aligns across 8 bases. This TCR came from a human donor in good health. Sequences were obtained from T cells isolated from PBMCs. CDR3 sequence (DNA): TGTGCCAGCAGAGACAGGGGTAACACCGGGGAGCTGTTTTTT. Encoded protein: CASRDRGNTGELFF.